This T cell receptor beta chain was recorded in a study of T cell responses to AZD1222 COVID-19 vaccine. This clone turned up a few times. The antigen is unknown. Study outcomes and limitations: After the peak T cell response, and only then, were repertoires sampled.

Generated by immunoSEQ multiplex PCR, the TCRdb table keeps only in-frame clones and is missing some. The table has around 180,000 clones, roughly 92% seen once. This clonotype originated in an adult who received the AZD1222 COVID-19 vaccine. The sequencing here drew on peripheral blood, taken 28 days after the second AZD1222 dose.

CDR3: CATPREWSEQYF. CDR3 DNA sequence: TGTGCCACCCCCCGCGAGTGGAGCGAGCAGTACTTC. This chain uses TRBV21-1 with TRBJ2-7; TRBD2 is taken as the D call from the table, unchecked against the DNA. TRBV21-1 is assigned pseudogene status. CDR3 length: 12 residues.